These T cell receptor beta chains were read from a single sample in a study of blood T cells in healthy people across ages. In TCRdb, the 5' RACE reads were re-called with MiXCR into one record per CDR3 protein. The table has roughly 1,300,000 distinct CDR3 sequences, roughly 60% seen once. The sequenced sample was blood. The source is a man younger than 30 in good health. Each CDR3 is given with its conserved first and last residue. Fields, in order: J gene, V gene, D gene, CDR3 length, clone size, CDR3 protein, CDR3 DNA. A D gene is named only where the DNA matches it firmly. Clone size is not always given. Where it is, it says once, few, many or a class for expanded clones.

TRBJ1-1	TRBV4-1	NA	15	NA	CASSQVPPGNTEAFF	TGCGCCAGCAGCCAAGTCCCGCCGGGGAACACTGAAGCTTTCTTT
TRBJ2-7	TRBV20-1	NA	11	few	CSAPLGYEQYF	TGCAGTGCTCCCCTAGGATACGAGCAGTACTTC
TRBJ2-3	TRBV9	NA	16	NA	CASSTQGGGESDTQYF	TGTGCCAGCAGCACCCAAGGAGGGGGGGAGTCAGATACGCAGTATTTT
TRBJ2-7	TRBV7-9	NA	12	NA	CASSHAQNEQYF	TGTGCCAGCAGCCACGCACAAAACGAGCAGTACTTC
TRBJ2-1	TRBV11-1	NA	15	NA	CASSPGWINLHEQFF	TGTGCCAGCAGCCCTGGATGGATCAATCTTCATGAGCAGTTCTTC
TRBJ1-5	TRBV28	NA	15	NA	CASSPGALIDQPQHF	TGTGCCAGCAGCCCGGGAGCCCTTATCGATCAGCCCCAGCATTTT
TRBJ1-2	TRBV9	TRBD1	16	NA	CASSVVPGQGTYGYTF	TGTGCCAGCAGCGTAGTCCCGGGACAGGGGACTTATGGCTACACCTTC
TRBJ1-2	TRBV29-1	NA	11	NA	CRVSGLYGYTF	TGCAGGGTTTCAGGTCTCTATGGCTACACCTTC
TRBJ2-7	TRBV27	TRBD2	15	NA	CASSFSLAGPRQQYF	TGTGCCAGCAGTTTTTCGCTAGCGGGGCCCCGCCAGCAGTACTTC
TRBJ2-7	TRBV29-1	TRBD2	13	NA	CSVGGTSGNEQYF	TGCAGCGTGGGAGGGACTAGCGGGAATGAGCAGTACTTC
TRBJ1-4	TRBV4-3	NA	14	NA	CASSQDSRNEKLFF	TGCGCCAGCAGCCAAGACAGCCGGAATGAAAAACTGTTTTTT
TRBJ1-4	TRBV4-1	NA	18	NA	CASSQEAGGPTTNEKLFF	TGCGCCAGCAGCCAAGAGGCGGGGGGCCCTACAACTAATGAAAAACTGTTTTTT
TRBJ2-1	TRBV20-1	NA	15	few	CSATLGGGFYNEQFF	TGCAGTGCCACCCTAGGAGGGGGATTCTACAATGAGCAGTTCTTC
TRBJ2-3	TRBV20-1	NA	14	NA	CSSQSPSFADTQYF	TGCAGTTCCCAAAGCCCCAGCTTTGCAGATACGCAGTATTTT
TRBJ1-2	TRBV27	TRBD1	14	NA	CASSKQGADYGYTF	TGTGCCAGCAGTAAACAGGGGGCGGACTATGGCTACACCTTC
TRBJ2-5	TRBV7-9	NA	14	NA	CASSLLLEQGTQYF	TGTGCCAGCAGCCTCCTTTTAGAACAAGGGACCCAGTATTTC